This is a list of T cell receptor beta chains from one sample in a study of cytomegalovirus exposure and HLA in healthy donors. Libraries were prepared by immunoSEQ multiplex PCR; TCRdb keeps only in-frame clonotypes and omits some of them. This table has about 150,000 clones, 65% to 80% appearing once. Input material: PBMCs. Receptors were obtained from a man aged 18 to 30 in good health and CMV-seronegative. CDR3s include the opening cysteine and the closing phenylalanine or tryptophan. Each record gives: CDR3 length, clone size, J gene, D gene, V gene, CDR3 DNA, CDR3 protein. The D gene is left open where the match is weak. The listing skips clone size in some rows; elsewhere it reads once, few, many or a size class.

15	.	TRBJ1-2	TRBD1	TRBV4-3	TGCGCCAGCAGCCAAGCAGGGGGCCAAACTAATGGCTACACCTTC	CASSQAGGQTNGYTF
15	.	TRBJ1-3	.	TRBV5-4	TGTGCCAGTAGCTTGGACTCCTTCTCTGGAAACACCATATATTTT	CASSLDSFSGNTIYF
16	.	TRBJ1-3	.	TRBV13	TGTGCCAGCAGCTTCGGTGGGTGGACAGCTGGAAACACCATATATTTT	CASSFGGWTAGNTIYF
14	few	TRBJ1-5	.	TRBV6-6	TGTGCCGGAGGACTCCAACCGGGCAATCAGCCCCAGCATTTT	CAGGLQPGNQPQHF
16	few	TRBJ2-2	TRBD1	TRBV5-1	TGCGCCAGCAGCTCTCTGACAGGGGTAGATACCGGGGAGCTGTTTTTT	CASSSLTGVDTGELFF
14	.	TRBJ2-3	TRBD1	TRBV2	TGTGCCAGCAGGAAACAGGGGCACACAGATACGCAGTATTTT	CASRKQGHTDTQYF
11	.	TRBJ2-7	TRBD2	TRBV30	TGTGCCGGCCGGGACTATGACGAGCAGTACTTC	CAGRDYDEQYF
17	.	TRBJ1-1	.	TRBV7-9	TGTGCCAGCAGCAAAGGAAGGGGGAGGGATTCGGACACTGAAGCTTTCTTT	CASSKGRGRDSDTEAFF
17	.	TRBJ2-5	TRBD2	TRBV29-1	TGCAGCGTTCGCCCTCTAGAAGCGGGGGGATACCAAGAGACCCAGTACTTC	CSVRPLEAGGYQETQYF
13	.	TRBJ1-1	.	TRBV13	TGTGCCAGCAGCGAGCGCCCTAACACTGAAGCTTTCTTT	CASSERPNTEAFF
15	few	TRBJ1-4	.	TRBV13	TGTGCCAGCAGGCCCTTCCAGAGGGTGGGTGAAAAACTGTTTTTT	CASRPFQRVGEKLFF
16	.	TRBJ1-5	.	TRBV7-3	TGTGCCAGCAGCCCCGGTTCCGGGTATAGCAATCAGCCCCAGCATTTT	CASSPGSGYSNQPQHF
15	.	TRBJ1-1	.	TRBV9	TGTGCCAGCAGCCCCGGAGGAGCGGGGGGGGCTGAAGCTTTCTTT	CASSPGGAGGAEAFF
16	.	TRBJ2-1	TRBD1	TRBV4-1	TGCGCCAGCAGCCTCGAGACAGGGGGTTACTACAATGAGCAGTTCTTC	CASSLETGGYYNEQFF
15	few	TRBJ1-6	TRBD1	TRBV7-6	TGTGCCAGCAGCTCCTGGACAGGGGGCGGTTCACCCCTCCACTTT	CASSSWTGGGSPLHF
16	.	TRBJ2-1	TRBD1	TRBV19	TGTGCCAGTAGTTCACGGACAGGGGGGGGGTACAATGAGCAGTTCTTC	CASSSRTGGGYNEQFF
14	.	TRBJ2-1	.	TRBV9	TGTGCCAGCAGCCCACATCAGAAGGGGTATGAGCAGTTCTTC	CASSPHQKGYEQFF
14	.	TRBJ1-3	TRBD1	TRBV6-1	TGTGCCAGCAGCACAGGGGGCTCTGGAAACACCATATATTTT	CASSTGGSGNTIYF
17	.	TRBJ2-6	.	TRBV21-1	TGTGCCAGCAGCAAAGGGTACAGGGGGTCTGGGGCCAACGGCCTGACTTTC	CASSKGYRGSGANGLTF
11	once	TRBJ1-2	.	TRBV2	TGTGCCAGTTTGGAGGGGTATGGCTACACCTTC	CASLEGYGYTF
12	once	TRBJ2-1	.	TRBV30	TGTGCCTGGAGTGTTTTTAGTAATGAGCAGTTCTTC	CAWSVFSNEQFF
19	.	TRBJ1-1	TRBD1	TRBV13	TGTGCCAGCAGCTTAGTCCTCGGGACAGGGGGCGCGGTGGGGACTGAAGCTTTCTTT	CASSLVLGTGGAVGTEAFF
16	once	TRBJ2-1	.	TRBV5-1	TGCGCCAGCAGCTTGGGGCCGGAGCTCTCCTACAATGAGCAGTTCTTC	CASSLGPELSYNEQFF